These T cell receptor beta chains were read from a single sample in a study of cytomegalovirus exposure and HLA in healthy donors. Measured with immunoSEQ multiplex PCR; TCRdb has only the in-frame clones, and not every one. The sample holds 100,000 to 150,000 clones, about 78% seen once. The source material was PBMCs. These receptors originate from a woman aged 40-49 years in good health and CMV-seropositive. Both conserved end residues are trimmed from each CDR3. Fields, in order: V gene, J gene, CDR3 protein.

v_gene: TRBV7-2
j_gene: TRBJ2-3
CDR3aa: ASSFGGEYTDTQY

v_gene: TRBV11-2
j_gene: TRBJ2-5
CDR3aa: ASSSGETQY

v_gene: TRBV4-2
j_gene: TRBJ2-7
CDR3aa: ASSQVERGTYEQY

v_gene: TRBV7-9
j_gene: TRBJ2-1
CDR3aa: ASSSGTGGYNEQF

v_gene: TRBV7-9
j_gene: TRBJ1-4
CDR3aa: ASSLIQGYNEKLF

v_gene: TRBV11-3
j_gene: TRBJ1-1
CDR3aa: ASSLLGSDTEAF

v_gene: TRBV6-6
j_gene: TRBJ1-5
CDR3aa: ASSLPGQGNQPQH

v_gene: TRBV12-5
j_gene: TRBJ1-1
CDR3aa: ASGPTRGQGAEAF

v_gene: TRBV5-1
j_gene: TRBJ2-5
CDR3aa: ASSQGTAQETQY

v_gene: TRBV29-1
j_gene: TRBJ1-1
CDR3aa: WARENTEAF

v_gene: TRBV7-3
j_gene: TRBJ1-2
CDR3aa: ASSSGQGYGYT

v_gene: TRBV7-2
j_gene: TRBJ1-5
CDR3aa: ASSLTQGSQPQH

v_gene: TRBV5-1
j_gene: TRBJ1-5
CDR3aa: ASSSGGGGPQH

v_gene: TRBV10-3
j_gene: TRBJ2-7
CDR3aa: AISRTRGTYEQY

v_gene: TRBV6-5
j_gene: TRBJ1-2
CDR3aa: ASSYYRPLGYT

v_gene: TRBV10-3
j_gene: TRBJ2-1
CDR3aa: AISESLALGGSANYNEQF

v_gene: TRBV5-1
j_gene: TRBJ2-1
CDR3aa: ASSVTTQPNNEQF

v_gene: TRBV25-1
j_gene: TRBJ1-5
CDR3aa: ARPWTGVEPQH

v_gene: TRBV13
j_gene: TRBJ1-1
CDR3aa: ASSLYRGGTEAF

v_gene: TRBV5-1
j_gene: TRBJ1-1
CDR3aa: ASSLAAGNTEAF

v_gene: TRBV4-3
j_gene: TRBJ2-5
CDR3aa: ASSQDGGGHRGEQY

v_gene: TRBV5-1
j_gene: TRBJ1-1
CDR3aa: ASSSLGGTEAF

v_gene: TRBV7-8
j_gene: TRBJ1-3
CDR3aa: ASSLRPGLVSSGNTIY

v_gene: TRBV6-4
j_gene: TRBJ1-1
CDR3aa: ASSAAPGQTKAF

v_gene: TRBV9
j_gene: TRBJ1-3
CDR3aa: ASSLGLQGTGNTIY

v_gene: TRBV4-1
j_gene: TRBJ1-5
CDR3aa: ASSVGASWPQH

v_gene: TRBV19
j_gene: TRBJ2-7
CDR3aa: ASAAGPYEQY

v_gene: TRBV7-3
j_gene: TRBJ2-5
CDR3aa: ASSLSGDGETQY

v_gene: TRBV5-6
j_gene: TRBJ2-3
CDR3aa: ASSRSDTQY

v_gene: TRBV6-5
j_gene: TRBJ1-2
CDR3aa: ASSPRAGLVYGYT

v_gene: TRBV7-9
j_gene: TRBJ1-1
CDR3aa: ASSLLQGTTEAF

v_gene: TRBV28
j_gene: TRBJ1-5
CDR3aa: ASSLWGQGGQPQH

v_gene: TRBV7-2
j_gene: TRBJ1-1
CDR3aa: ASSLGGGISTEAF

v_gene: TRBV4-3
j_gene: TRBJ1-2
CDR3aa: ASSQVEGGVNDYGYT

v_gene: TRBV7-2
j_gene: TRBJ1-1
CDR3aa: ASSLASQGSTEAF

v_gene: TRBV6-5
j_gene: TRBJ1-2
CDR3aa: ASSGQGSYGYT

v_gene: TRBV6-1
j_gene: TRBJ2-3
CDR3aa: ASRARDTQY

v_gene: TRBV5-4
j_gene: TRBJ2-2
CDR3aa: ASSSPSRGQGSGELF

v_gene: TRBV7-2
j_gene: TRBJ2-5
CDR3aa: ASGQKETQY

v_gene: TRBV9
j_gene: TRBJ2-3
CDR3aa: ASSVVGRAGDTQY

v_gene: TRBV29-1
j_gene: TRBJ1-2
CDR3aa: SVGEGRDRGYT

v_gene: TRBV15
j_gene: TRBJ2-6
CDR3aa: ATSQRTGVANVLT

v_gene: TRBV15
j_gene: TRBJ2-6
CDR3aa: ATSVRSSGANVLT

v_gene: TRBV5-4
j_gene: TRBJ1-5
CDR3aa: ASSLMGQGGNQPQH

v_gene: TRBV10-3
j_gene: TRBJ2-7
CDR3aa: AISLQGSGEQY

v_gene: TRBV5-1
j_gene: TRBJ1-2
CDR3aa: ASSVGTGSFYGYT

v_gene: TRBV2
j_gene: TRBJ1-1
CDR3aa: ATHLNTEAF

v_gene: TRBV5-1
j_gene: TRBJ1-4
CDR3aa: ASSLEGAREKLF

v_gene: TRBV2
j_gene: TRBJ1-2
CDR3aa: ASRQEAGTANYGYT

v_gene: TRBV5-1
j_gene: TRBJ1-6
CDR3aa: ASSLDRGQAGSPLH

v_gene: TRBV4-1
j_gene: TRBJ2-2
CDR3aa: ASSHPDRQDGGELF

v_gene: TRBV6-6
j_gene: TRBJ1-1
CDR3aa: ASTNPSENTEAF

v_gene: TRBV27
j_gene: TRBJ1-2
CDR3aa: ASISPGEGYT

v_gene: TRBV2
j_gene: TRBJ2-5
CDR3aa: ASSELTGSETQY

v_gene: TRBV28
j_gene: TRBJ1-5
CDR3aa: ASRRFSNQPQH